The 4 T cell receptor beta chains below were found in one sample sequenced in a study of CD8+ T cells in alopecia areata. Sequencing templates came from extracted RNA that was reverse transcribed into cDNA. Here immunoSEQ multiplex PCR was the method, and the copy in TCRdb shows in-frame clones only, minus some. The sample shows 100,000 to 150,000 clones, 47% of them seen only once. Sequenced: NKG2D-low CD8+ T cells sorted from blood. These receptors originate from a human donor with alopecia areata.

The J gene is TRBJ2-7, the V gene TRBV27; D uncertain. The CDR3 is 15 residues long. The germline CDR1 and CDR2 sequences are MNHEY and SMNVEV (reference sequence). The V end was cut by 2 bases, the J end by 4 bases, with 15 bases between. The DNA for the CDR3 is TGTGCCAGCAGTTTAACCCAAGGCAGCCAGTACGAGCAGTACTTC. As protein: CASSLTQGSQYEQYF.

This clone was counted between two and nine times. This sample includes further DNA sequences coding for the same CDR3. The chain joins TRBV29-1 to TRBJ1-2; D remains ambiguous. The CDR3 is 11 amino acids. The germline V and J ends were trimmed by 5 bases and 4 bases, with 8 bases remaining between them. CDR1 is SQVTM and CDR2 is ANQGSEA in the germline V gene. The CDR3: CSVRGLYGYTF. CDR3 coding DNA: TGCAGCGTTCGAGGCCTCTATGGCTACACCTTC.

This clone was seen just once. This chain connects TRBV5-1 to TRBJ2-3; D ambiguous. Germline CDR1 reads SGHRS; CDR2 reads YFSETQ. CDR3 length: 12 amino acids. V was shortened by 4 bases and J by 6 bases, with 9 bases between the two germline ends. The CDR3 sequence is CASSLTGDTQYF. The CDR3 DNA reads TGCGCCAGCAGCCTTACCGGGGATACGCAGTATTTT. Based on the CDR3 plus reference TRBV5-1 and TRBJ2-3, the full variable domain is KAGVTQTPRYLIKTRGQQVTLSCSPISGHRSVSWYQQTPGQGLQFLFEYFSETQRNKGNFPGRFSGRQFSNSRSEMNVSTLELGDSALYLCASSLTGDTQYFGPGTRLTVL.

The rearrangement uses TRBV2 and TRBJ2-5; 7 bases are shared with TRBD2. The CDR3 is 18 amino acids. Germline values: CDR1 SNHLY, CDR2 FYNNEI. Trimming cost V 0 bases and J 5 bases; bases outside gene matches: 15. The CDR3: CASSEALQGLAAVETQYF. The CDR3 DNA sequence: TGTGCCAGCAGTGAAGCGCTTCAAGGGCTAGCGGCTGTTGAGACCCAGTACTTC.